The clone carrying this T cell receptor (beta chain) was picked up one time. What it binds is unknown. The entry originates in a study of T cell responses to AZD1222 COVID-19 vaccine. Study observations and caveats: Recipients of AZD1222 seropositive at baseline numbered only 6 or 7. Targeting of unmutated variant regions was reportedly seen in nearly half of spike-specific TCRs. There were mostly white British donors and more females than males, and clonal diversity was possibly underestimated. Two AZD1222 administrations were followed by greater Spike-specific TCR breadth and depth.

Generated by immunoSEQ multiplex PCR, the TCRdb table keeps only in-frame clones and is missing some. The sample includes about 110,000 clones, around 90% seen only once; the top ten take about 1.2%. Per the germline V gene, CDR1 is MGHRA and CDR2 is YSYEKL. The CDR3 runs to 16 residues. The V and J ends lost 0 bases and 4 bases, in that order; junction bases with no gene match: 6. Sample: peripheral blood, taken on day 0 of AZD1222 vaccination. The TCR originated in an adult in good health. The V and J genes are TRBV4-1 and TRBJ1-2; 9 positions match TRBD1. The CDR3 protein is CASSQDRQGVTYGYTF. CDR3 nucleotide sequence: TGCGCCAGCAGCCAAGATCGACAGGGGGTTACCTATGGCTACACCTTC.